The 24 T cell receptor beta chains below come from one sample, sequenced in a study of Graves' ophthalmopathy and Graves' hyperthyroidism. Scientists amplified the TCR beta CDR3 regions from RNA transcripts. The authors performed first-round RT-PCR with HTBI primers and then a second-round multiplex PCR. In TCRdb, the multiplex PCR reads were re-called with MiXCR into one record per CDR3 protein. The top ten clones hold 4.5% to 6% of a sample with under 200,000 distinct CDR3 sequences, 30% to 45% of them seen once. Sequenced sample: peripheral blood. These receptors were obtained from a woman in her thirties or forties with Graves' ophthalmopathy.

In its sample, this clonotype was seen many times. Here the CDR3 DNA reads TGTGCCTGGGGTGCGGTTTCCTACGAGCAGTACTTC. Its translation: CAWGAVSYEQYF. The chain joins TRBV30 to TRBJ2-7; no clear D. Per the germline V gene, CDR1 is GTSNPN and CDR2 is SVGIG (reference sequence). The CDR3 covers 12 residues. The V gene lost 5 bases and the J gene lost 1 base, with 9 bases spanning the gap. Looking up the rest from reference TRBV30 and TRBJ2-7 gives the full variable domain: SQTIHQWPATLVQPVGSPLSLECTVEGTSNPNLYWYRQAAGRGLQLLFYSVGIGQISSEVPQNLSASRPQDRQFILSSKKLLLSDSGFYLCAWGAVSYEQYFGPGTRLTVT.

This clonotype was observed at least ten times. The gene calls are TRBV18 and TRBJ2-5; either TRBD1 or TRBD2 may fit D (5 bases each). The germline V gene encodes CDR1 KGHSH and CDR2 LQKENI. The CDR3 runs 14 residues. Between the trimmed V and J ends, which lost 4 bases and 5 bases, there was a span of 14 bases. CDR3 sequence reads: CASSLDRRGETQYF. The CDR3 DNA reads TGTGCCAGCTCACTCGACAGACGCGGGGAGACCCAGTACTTC.

This clonotype was seen repeatedly, ten times or more. The chain carries TRBV28 and TRBJ2-5; 8 nucleotides align to TRBD2. The length of the CDR3 is 14 residues. Per germline, CDR1 MDHEN and CDR2 SYDVKM. Trimming at V came to 8 bases and at J to 5 bases, leaving 10 bases not matched to a gene. The CDR3 DNA follows: TGTGCCAGCTCAACCAGCCGGGGGGGGGAGACCCAGTACTTC. Its translation: CASSTSRGGETQYF. The full variable domain, its missing parts supplied by reference TRBV28 and TRBJ2-5, is DVKVTQSSRYLVKRTGEKVFLECVQDMDHENMFWYRQDPGLGLRLIYFSYDVKMKEKGDIPEGYSVSREKKERFSLILESASTNQTSMYLCASSTSRGGETQYFGPGTRLLVL.

This clonotype came up many times. The chain employs TRBV28 and TRBJ1-1; 8 nucleotides align to TRBD1. CDR3 size: 15 residues. V lost 3 bases and J lost 6; bases outside the gene matches: 9. The V gene's germline CDR1 is MDHEN and CDR2 SYDVKM. CDR3 DNA sequence: TGTGCCAGCAGTTTGTCAGGGGGCGCCGTTGCTGAAGCTTTCTTT. Protein sequence: CASSLSGGAVAEAFF.

This clonotype occurred many times. The chain couples TRBV11-2 to TRBJ2-7; D not resolved. Germline lookup yields CDR1 SGHAT and CDR2 FQNNGV. V lost 4 bases and J lost 6, with 16 bases in between. The CDR3 has 14 residues. CDR3 protein: CASSSDWLGTEQYF. CDR3 DNA sequence: TGTGCCAGCAGCTCAGACTGGTTAGGCACCGAGCAGTACTTC.

This clonotype was seen many times. The J gene is TRBJ2-7, the V gene TRBV7-2, with D possibly matching TRBD1 (6 bases). V dropped 2 bases and J dropped 2 bases, with 13 bases sitting between them. Germline CDR1 reads SGHTA; CDR2 reads FQGNSA. The CDR3 spans 15 residues. CDR3 amino acids: CASSLYVGAAYEQYF. In DNA, the CDR3 is TGTGCCAGCAGCTTATATGTGGGGGCGGCCTACGAGCAGTACTTC. Drawing the rest from reference TRBV7-2 and TRBJ2-7, the complete variable domain is GAGVSQSPSNKVTEKGKDVELRCDPISGHTALYWYRQSLGQGLEFLIYFQGNSAPDKSGLPSDRFSAERTGGSVSTLTIQRTQQEDSAVYLCASSLYVGAAYEQYFGPGTRLTVT.

The chain employs TRBV2 and TRBJ2-5; 9 bases are shared with TRBD2. After removal of 5 bases from V and 5 bases from J, the junction contained 12 bases not matched to a gene. The CDR3 runs 16 residues. Per the germline V gene, CDR1 is SNHLY and CDR2 is FYNNEI. The CDR3 sequence: CASSLGAGGPRETQYF. DNA for the CDR3: TGTGCCAGCAGTTTAGGCGCGGGAGGGCCTCGGGAGACCCAGTACTTC. Filled out from reference TRBV2 and TRBJ2-5, the complete variable domain reads EPEVTQTPSHQVTQMGQEVILRCVPISNHLYFYWYRQILGQKVEFLVSFYNNEISEKSEIFDDQFSVERPDGSNFTLKIRSTKLEDSAMYFCASSLGAGGPRETQYFGPGTRLLVL.

This clonotype was seen at least ten times. J is TRBJ2-7 and V is TRBV19, with 9 bases aligning to TRBD1. CDR1 and CDR2 (germline): LNHDA, SQIVND (reference sequence). With V trimmed by 4 bases and J by 7 bases, 11 bases remained unmatched. The CDR3 spans 15 residues. The CDR3 loop reads CASSTPGQGLLEQYF. The DNA of the CDR3 is TGTGCCAGTAGTACTCCGGGACAGGGCCTCCTGGAGCAGTACTTC.

The V gene is TRBV10-3, the J gene TRBJ2-5, with D perhaps being TRBD1 or TRBD2 (5 bases each). Looked up from germline, CDR1 is ENHRY and CDR2 is SYGVKD. The CDR3 is 15 amino acids. Trimming stripped 0 bases from V and 5 bases from J, with 13 bases between. CDR3 sequence reads: CAISESRGFLETQYF. The DNA of the CDR3 is TGTGCCATCAGTGAGTCGAGGGGATTTTTGGAGACCCAGTACTTC.

This clonotype was seen at least ten times. The chain joins TRBV4-2 to TRBJ2-7, with 8 bases lining up with TRBD2. Germline assignment: CDR1 LGHNA and CDR2 YNFKEQ. This CDR3 has 14 residues. V dropped 1 base and J dropped 5; count of bases not matched to a gene: 4. The CDR3 DNA follows: TGTGCCAGCAGCCAAGGGCGGGAGGAAGACGAGCAGTACTTC. The encoded protein is CASSQGREEDEQYF.

This clonotype has at least ten counts. This sequence joins TRBV6-5 and TRBJ1-2; D may be TRBD1 (5 bases). The germline gives CDR1 MNHEY, CDR2 SVGAGI. V dropped 6 bases and J dropped 2 bases, with 10 bases sitting between them. This CDR3 contains 13 residues. CDR3 sequence: CASRPGHNYGYTF. Written as DNA, the CDR3 is TGTGCCAGCAGGCCCGGACACAACTATGGCTACACCTTC.

This clonotype appeared many times. V gene TRBV5-1 combines with J gene TRBJ2-7; 9 bases match TRBD1. J was trimmed by 2 bases and V by 5 bases; bases with no gene match: 8. Germline CDR1 reads SGHRS; CDR2 reads YFSETQ. The CDR3 totals 15 residues. The CDR3, as DNA: TGCGCCAGCAGACGAAGGGACAGGGCCACCTACGAGCAGTACTTC. Its protein is CASRRRDRATYEQYF.

The sample holds many counts of this clonotype. CDR3 amino acids: CASSLEGGRSFYF. CDR3 sequence (DNA): TGTGCCAGCAGCTTAGAGGGAGGACGGTCCTTTTACTTC. V is TRBV7-9 and J is TRBJ2-7; perhaps TRBD2 as D (6 bases). V was clipped by 1 base and J by 13 bases, with 17 bases between them. The CDR3 consists of 13 residues. Germline V gene sequence: CDR1 SEHNR, CDR2 FQNEAQ (reference sequence).

The rearrangement links TRBV7-2 to TRBJ2-7; 9 nucleotides match TRBD1. The CDR3 spans 15 residues. The germline V gene encodes CDR1 SGHTA and CDR2 FQGNSA. J was trimmed by 2 bases and V by 5 bases; bases with no gene match: 7. CDR3 bases: TGTGCCAGCAGCGGAGACAGGGGGTCCACCTACGAGCAGTACTTC. Its translation is CASSGDRGSTYEQYF.

This clonotype was counted many times. The chain links TRBV20-1 to TRBJ2-5; 9 bases are a match to TRBD2. Trimming cost V 5 bases and J 2 bases; bases outside gene matches: 9. Germline V lookup: CDR1 DFQATT, CDR2 SNEGSKA (reference sequence). This CDR3 comprises 15 residues. CDR3: CSAEMTSGPQETQYF. As DNA, the CDR3 is TGCAGTGCTGAAATGACTAGCGGACCTCAAGAGACCCAGTACTTC.

This clonotype was observed at least ten times. The chain carries TRBV2 and TRBJ2-7; D is possibly TRBD2 (5 bases). The CDR3 loop spans 14 amino acids. V lost 4 bases to trimming and J lost 0 bases, with 10 bases between them. CDR1 is SNHLY, CDR2 FYNNEI, per germline. CDR3 nucleotides: TGTGCCAGCAGTGGAGCTACTAGCTCCTACGAGCAGTACTTC. It encodes CASSGATSSYEQYF.

This clonotype occurred many times. The genes are TRBV7-2 and TRBJ2-7; D is tentatively TRBD1 or TRBD2 (5 bases each). Trimming pared 3 bases from V and 7 bases from J, leaving 13 bases between. This CDR3 comprises 13 residues. In germline, CDR1 is SGHTA, CDR2 FQGNSA. The CDR3 spells CASSLGRFKEQYF. The CDR3 DNA follows: TGTGCCAGCAGCTTGGGACGGTTCAAAGAGCAGTACTTC.

This clonotype was seen many times. The chain uses TRBV30 and TRBJ1-1; D gene ambiguous. CDR3 length: 13 amino acids. CDR1 and CDR2 (germline): GTSNPN, SVGIG (reference sequence). V dropped 0 bases and J dropped 5 bases, with 10 bases sitting between them. CDR3 sequence reads: CAWSVSGRTEAFF. The CDR3, as DNA: TGTGCCTGGAGTGTAAGCGGTAGGACTGAAGCTTTCTTT.

This rearrangement joins TRBV10-3 to TRBJ1-1, with D hard to call. The CDR3 sequence is 11 residues long. V lost 3 bases to trimming and J lost 6 bases, with 5 bases between them. Germline V lookup: CDR1 ENHRY, CDR2 SYGVKD. The CDR3 loop is CAISDGAEAFF. The CDR3 DNA is TGTGCCATCAGTGATGGCGCTGAAGCTTTCTTT.

This clonotype was picked up many times. The chain uses TRBV11-1 and TRBJ2-7; TRBD1 matches at 8 bases. This CDR3 region has 14 residues. The V segment lost 3 bases and the J segment 1 base; nucleotides outside the gene matches: 2. CDR1 and CDR2 (germline): SGHAT, FQDESV (reference sequence). CDR3 sequence (DNA): TGTGCCAGCAGCTTCGACAGGGGATCCTACGAGCAGTACTTC. Translated: CASSFDRGSYEQYF.

This clonotype was observed at least ten times. A read error may produce the germline difference seen at one junction end. The chain joins TRBV12-3 or TRBV12-4 to TRBJ1-5; D is uncertain. The CDR3 runs to 12 residues. In nucleotides, the CDR3 is TGTGCCAGCAGTTTGGCGGTTCAGCTCCAGCATTTT. Protein: CASSLAVQLQHF.

This clonotype has at least ten counts. The genes are TRBV19 and TRBJ1-5; TRBD1 agrees at 7 bases. In germline, CDR1 is LNHDA, CDR2 SQIVND (reference sequence). This CDR3 has 15 amino acids. Unmatched junction bases numbered 7, after V lost 3 bases and J lost 5 bases. CDR3 region: CASSIGQGGDQPQHF. CDR3 coding DNA: TGTGCCAGTAGTATCGGGCAGGGGGGTGATCAGCCCCAGCATTTT.

This clonotype has a count of ten or more. The chain has TRBV27 and TRBJ2-7, with D perhaps TRBD1 (6 bases). The germline CDR1 and CDR2 sequences are MNHEY and SMNVEV (reference sequence). The CDR3 length is 13 residues. Trimming took 4 bases from V and 0 from J, leaving 7 bases between them. This CDR3 reads CASSSGHSYEQYF. CDR3 sequence (DNA): TGTGCCAGCAGTTCGGGACACTCCTACGAGCAGTACTTC.

Concerning this clonotype itself: One junction end disagrees with the germline gene, perhaps due to a read error. V gene TRBV27 combines with J gene TRBJ2-2, with 8 bases identical to TRBD2. Germline CDR1 reads MNHEY; CDR2 reads SMNVEV (reference sequence). This CDR3 region has 16 residues. DNA of the CDR3: TGTGCCAGCCGTTTGGGGTTCGGGAGGGAGGCCGGGGAGCTGTTTTTT. Residues: CASRLGFGREAGELFF.